A selection of T cell receptor beta chains follows, all from one sample in a study of identical twins. Via MiXCR, TCRdb re-called the 5' RACE reads, giving one row per CDR3 protein. Of approximately 530,000 distinct CDR3 sequences listed, 20% to 25% were seen once; the top ten hold 0.4% to 0.6%. This same sample was also taken into another study, of yellow fever vaccine responses in identical twins.

Sequenced sample: CD4+ T cells sorted from blood. These receptors were obtained from a woman between 18 and 29 years old in good health. Both conserved end residues are part of each CDR3. A D gene is named only where the DNA matches it firmly. Only part of the rows carry a size: once, few, many, or a class if the clone is expanded.

j_gene: TRBJ2-1
d_gene: TRBD2
abundance: -
v_gene: TRBV7-8
CDR3nt: TGTGCCAGCAGCGAATGGGGACTAGCGGAGCCGCCCTCCTACAATGAGCAGTTCTTC
CDR3aa: CASSEWGLAEPPSYNEQFF

j_gene: TRBJ2-7
d_gene: TRBD2
abundance: -
v_gene: TRBV6-5
CDR3nt: TGTGCCAGCAGTTACGGGCGGGGGGGAAGCGAGCAGTACTTC
CDR3aa: CASSYGRGGSEQYF

j_gene: TRBJ2-5
d_gene: TRBD2
abundance: -
v_gene: TRBV6-1
CDR3nt: TGTGCCAGCAGGCCTCAACTCGCGGGGGAAGAGACCCAGTACTTC
CDR3aa: CASRPQLAGEETQYF

j_gene: TRBJ2-1
d_gene: -
abundance: few
v_gene: TRBV7-9
CDR3nt: TGTGCCAGCAGCTTAGCTTTGGGGGCGAATGAGCAGTTCTTC
CDR3aa: CASSLALGANEQFF

j_gene: TRBJ2-1
d_gene: TRBD1
abundance: -
v_gene: TRBV7-9
CDR3nt: TGTGCCAGCAGCCGCCGGGACAGGGTGAGCAATGAGCAGTTCTTC
CDR3aa: CASSRRDRVSNEQFF

j_gene: TRBJ2-1
d_gene: TRBD2
abundance: -
v_gene: TRBV6-1
CDR3nt: TGTGCCAGCAGGGGGGGAGGGGTCGATGAGCAGTTCTTC
CDR3aa: CASRGGGVDEQFF

j_gene: TRBJ2-4
d_gene: -
abundance: -
v_gene: TRBV4-1
CDR3nt: TGCGCCAGCAGCCAAGCTGGTTTGGACATTCAGTACTTC
CDR3aa: CASSQAGLDIQYF

j_gene: TRBJ1-5
d_gene: TRBD1
abundance: few
v_gene: TRBV6-5
CDR3nt: TGTGCCAGCAGTTACCTAGGGGGCGGCAATCAGCCCCAGCATTTT
CDR3aa: CASSYLGGGNQPQHF

j_gene: TRBJ1-2
d_gene: -
abundance: few
v_gene: TRBV5-6
CDR3nt: TGTGCCAGCAGCCGAAGGGGACAAACGTTCTATGGCTACACCTTC
CDR3aa: CASSRRGQTFYGYTF

j_gene: TRBJ2-7
d_gene: -
abundance: -
v_gene: TRBV9
CDR3nt: TGTGCCAGCAGCGTATCCGGGACAATGATCCGTTCCGAGCAGTACTTC
CDR3aa: CASSVSGTMIRSEQYF

j_gene: TRBJ2-1
d_gene: TRBD2
abundance: -
v_gene: TRBV6-1
CDR3nt: TGTGCCAGCAGCCCCTCCGGGGAGGGCAGAGATGAGCAGTTCTTC
CDR3aa: CASSPSGEGRDEQFF

j_gene: TRBJ2-5
d_gene: -
abundance: -
v_gene: TRBV6-1
CDR3nt: TGTGCCAGCAGTGAAATCTTCAGGGTTAGACAAGAGACCCAGTACTTC
CDR3aa: CASSEIFRVRQETQYF

j_gene: TRBJ2-7
d_gene: -
abundance: -
v_gene: TRBV20-1
CDR3nt: TGCAGTGCCGCCGGCTCGGGACTTTACTCCTACGAGCAGTACTTC
CDR3aa: CSAAGSGLYSYEQYF

j_gene: TRBJ2-5
d_gene: TRBD2
abundance: -
v_gene: TRBV10-3
CDR3nt: TGTGCCATCAGTATCGGCGGGAGGGAAGAGACCCAGTACTTC
CDR3aa: CAISIGGREETQYF

j_gene: TRBJ2-7
d_gene: -
abundance: few
v_gene: TRBV20-1
CDR3nt: TGCAGTGTTCCCCAGGGAAACGACGAGCAGTACTTC
CDR3aa: CSVPQGNDEQYF

j_gene: TRBJ2-3
d_gene: TRBD2
abundance: few
v_gene: TRBV27
CDR3nt: TGTGCCAGCGGCTCTAGCGGGGGGGCCCCAGATACGCAGTATTTT
CDR3aa: CASGSSGGAPDTQYF

j_gene: TRBJ2-1
d_gene: TRBD2
abundance: -
v_gene: TRBV5-1
CDR3nt: TGCGCCAGCAGCTTGGCCACTAGCGGGAGAGATCAGAGCTCCTACAATGAGCAGTTCTTC
CDR3aa: CASSLATSGRDQSSYNEQFF

j_gene: TRBJ2-2
d_gene: -
abundance: few
v_gene: TRBV6-1
CDR3nt: TGTGCCAGCAGTGAAGGCGGGGTCACCGGGGAGCTGTTTTTT
CDR3aa: CASSEGGVTGELFF

j_gene: TRBJ2-4
d_gene: -
abundance: -
v_gene: TRBV7-9
CDR3nt: TGTGCCAGCAGCCGAGGGGGGGACTCAAGAAACATTCAGTACTTC
CDR3aa: CASSRGGDSRNIQYF

j_gene: TRBJ2-1
d_gene: TRBD2
abundance: few
v_gene: TRBV5-1
CDR3nt: TGCGCCAGCAGCGCCGGGACTAGCGGGATCCTTTCACGGGAGCAGTTCTTC
CDR3aa: CASSAGTSGILSREQFF

j_gene: TRBJ2-3
d_gene: TRBD2
abundance: -
v_gene: TRBV29-1
CDR3nt: TGCAGCGCAAAGGGGGCTAGCGGGAGGGCCCCCACAGATACGCAGTATTTT
CDR3aa: CSAKGASGRAPTDTQYF

j_gene: TRBJ1-5
d_gene: TRBD1
abundance: -
v_gene: TRBV15
CDR3nt: TGTGCCACCCGACAGGGGGATCAGCCCCAGCATTTT
CDR3aa: CATRQGDQPQHF

j_gene: TRBJ2-1
d_gene: TRBD2
abundance: once
v_gene: TRBV11-3
CDR3nt: TGTGCCAGCAGCTTAGGAAGCGGGAGTAGAAATGAGCAGTTCTTC
CDR3aa: CASSLGSGSRNEQFF

j_gene: TRBJ2-1
d_gene: -
abundance: few
v_gene: TRBV20-1
CDR3nt: TGCAGTGCTAGAGACAGCACACAGCCCCGCTCCTACAATGAGCAGTTCTTC
CDR3aa: CSARDSTQPRSYNEQFF

j_gene: TRBJ2-1
d_gene: -
abundance: many
v_gene: TRBV7-9
CDR3nt: TGTGCCAGCAGCTTATTGGTGAGAGTAGTCGCCAATGAGCAGTTCTTC
CDR3aa: CASSLLVRVVANEQFF

j_gene: TRBJ2-2
d_gene: -
abundance: few
v_gene: TRBV7-7
CDR3nt: TGTGCCAGCAGCTTAGTTGGGGTCGGGGAGCTGTTTTTT
CDR3aa: CASSLVGVGELFF

j_gene: TRBJ2-1
d_gene: -
abundance: few
v_gene: TRBV5-1
CDR3nt: TGCGCCAGCAGCTTGGGAGAAACCGCCTACAATGAGCAGTTCTTC
CDR3aa: CASSLGETAYNEQFF

j_gene: TRBJ2-3
d_gene: -
abundance: few
v_gene: TRBV28
CDR3nt: TGTGCCAGCAGTTCCTACCTCAGGGGAGAGCTCCCAGATACGCAGTATTTT
CDR3aa: CASSSYLRGELPDTQYF

j_gene: TRBJ1-3
d_gene: TRBD1
abundance: few
v_gene: TRBV6-7
CDR3nt: TGTGCCAACCGACAGGGGGTGAGCTCTGGAAACACCATATATTTT
CDR3aa: CANRQGVSSGNTIYF

j_gene: TRBJ2-2
d_gene: -
abundance: -
v_gene: TRBV5-1
CDR3nt: TGCGCCAGCAGCCCTAGGCGCACAGTCCTGACCGGGGAGCTGTTTTTT
CDR3aa: CASSPRRTVLTGELFF

j_gene: TRBJ2-7
d_gene: TRBD2
abundance: -
v_gene: TRBV9
CDR3nt: TGTGCCAGCAGCCCTATTAGCGGGAGAGGAACCTACGAGCAGTACTTC
CDR3aa: CASSPISGRGTYEQYF

j_gene: TRBJ2-3
d_gene: -
abundance: -
v_gene: TRBV5-1
CDR3nt: TGCGCCAGCAGCTTGGGGGGGCTAGCGGCCACAGATACGCAGTATTTT
CDR3aa: CASSLGGLAATDTQYF

j_gene: TRBJ2-2
d_gene: TRBD2
abundance: -
v_gene: TRBV12-3/TRBV12-4
CDR3nt: TGTGCCAGCATACTAGCGGGAGGTGTCGGGGAGCTGTTTTTT
CDR3aa: CASILAGGVGELFF

j_gene: TRBJ2-1
d_gene: TRBD2
abundance: -
v_gene: TRBV6-1
CDR3nt: TGTGCCAGTACAGGGACTAGTCAGAATGAGCAGTTCTTC
CDR3aa: CASTGTSQNEQFF

j_gene: TRBJ2-7
d_gene: TRBD1
abundance: few
v_gene: TRBV5-1
CDR3nt: TGCGCCAGCAGCCTTTCACCGACAGGGCTCTACGAGCAGTACTTC
CDR3aa: CASSLSPTGLYEQYF

j_gene: TRBJ2-3
d_gene: -
abundance: -
v_gene: TRBV29-1
CDR3nt: TGCAGCTGGGGGGGCGGGGGCACAGATACGCAGTATTTT
CDR3aa: CSWGGGGTDTQYF

j_gene: TRBJ2-2
d_gene: -
abundance: few
v_gene: TRBV4-1
CDR3nt: TGCGCCAGCAGCCAAGCCTTTTCTGTGAACACCGGGGAGCTGTTTTTT
CDR3aa: CASSQAFSVNTGELFF

j_gene: TRBJ2-2
d_gene: -
abundance: -
v_gene: TRBV20-1
CDR3nt: TGCAGTGCTAGATCTCTAGCGAACACCGGGGAGCTGTTTTTT
CDR3aa: CSARSLANTGELFF

j_gene: TRBJ2-1
d_gene: -
abundance: -
v_gene: TRBV20-1
CDR3nt: TGCAGTGCTATTGACGGGGGGCCAAACAATGAGCAGTTCTTC
CDR3aa: CSAIDGGPNNEQFF

j_gene: TRBJ2-3
d_gene: -
abundance: -
v_gene: TRBV15
CDR3nt: TGTGCCACCAGCAGTTACCATCCAGGGCGCACAGATACGCAGTATTTT
CDR3aa: CATSSYHPGRTDTQYF

j_gene: TRBJ2-1
d_gene: TRBD2
abundance: few
v_gene: TRBV7-2
CDR3nt: TGTGCCAGCAGCCCCCCGGTAGCGGGAGTGCGGCAGTTCTTC
CDR3aa: CASSPPVAGVRQFF

j_gene: TRBJ1-5
d_gene: -
abundance: -
v_gene: TRBV24-1
CDR3nt: TGTGCCACCAGTGGGAGGGCCCAGCCCCAGCATTTT
CDR3aa: CATSGRAQPQHF

j_gene: TRBJ2-1
d_gene: TRBD2
abundance: -
v_gene: TRBV7-9
CDR3nt: TGTGCCAGCAGCCTCGCTCCGACTAGCGGGAGTGGGGATGAGCAGTTCTTC
CDR3aa: CASSLAPTSGSGDEQFF

j_gene: TRBJ1-1
d_gene: TRBD1
abundance: -
v_gene: TRBV11-2
CDR3nt: TGTGCCAGCAGCGCAAACCCAGGGGGCACTGAAGCTTTCTTT
CDR3aa: CASSANPGGTEAFF

j_gene: TRBJ1-1
d_gene: -
abundance: -
v_gene: TRBV20-1
CDR3nt: TGCAGTGCTAGCCTGGGGGGTCGCACTGAAGCTTTCTTT
CDR3aa: CSASLGGRTEAFF

j_gene: TRBJ1-5
d_gene: -
abundance: few
v_gene: TRBV7-2
CDR3nt: TGTGCCAGCAGCTTAGTCTCGGGAGAGGGACAGCCCCAGCATTTT
CDR3aa: CASSLVSGEGQPQHF

j_gene: TRBJ1-2
d_gene: TRBD1
abundance: -
v_gene: TRBV25-1
CDR3nt: TGTGCCAGCAGTGAGCATGTCCAGGGGGGCTATGGCTACACCTTC
CDR3aa: CASSEHVQGGYGYTF

j_gene: TRBJ2-1
d_gene: -
abundance: few
v_gene: TRBV18
CDR3nt: TGTGCCAGCTCACCAGCTAGGTCCTACAATGAGCAGTTCTTC
CDR3aa: CASSPARSYNEQFF